The clone carrying this TCR beta chain occurred many times. The data derive from a study of CD8 T cells in ankylosing spondylitis. TCRdb fed the 5' RACE reads into MiXCR, producing one record per CDR3 protein. The table has 210,000 or so distinct CDR3 sequences, 8% to 10% seen once. The germline gives CDR1 DFQATT, CDR2 SNEGSKA (reference sequence). With 0 bases removed from V and 4 bases from J, the gap between germline ends came to 18 bases. The CDR3 sequence is 16 residues long. The chain couples TRBV20-1 to TRBJ1-2; D perhaps matches TRBD1 (6 bases). The receptor was derived from a female donor with ankylosing spondylitis or in good health (not recorded which). The sample was blood, either unsorted or a sorted T cell fraction (not recorded which). CDR3 amino acids: CSARDLYPGEGYGYTF. CDR3 nucleotides: TGCAGTGCTAGAGATCTCTACCCAGGGGAGGGCTATGGCTACACCTTC.